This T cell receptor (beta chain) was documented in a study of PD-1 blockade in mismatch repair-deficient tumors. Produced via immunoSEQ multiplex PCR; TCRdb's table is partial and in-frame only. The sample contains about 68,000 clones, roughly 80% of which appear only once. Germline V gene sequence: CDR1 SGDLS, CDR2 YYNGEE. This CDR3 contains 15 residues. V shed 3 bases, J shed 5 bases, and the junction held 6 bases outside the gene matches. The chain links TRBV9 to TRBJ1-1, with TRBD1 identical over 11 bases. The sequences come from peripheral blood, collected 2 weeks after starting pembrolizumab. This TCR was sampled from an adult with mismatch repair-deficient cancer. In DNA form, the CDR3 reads TGTGCCAGCAGCGGACCCGGGACAGGGGGTACTGAAGCTTTCTTT. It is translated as CASSGPGTGGTEAFF.